The rows below give T cell receptor beta chains drawn from one sample of a study of HIV-infected patients and healthy controls. MiXCR, run by TCRdb on the 5' RACE reads, gives a single entry per CDR3 protein. This table has fewer than 11,000 distinct CDR3 sequences, 5.2% appearing once. This specimen consisted of blood, obtained before antiretroviral therapy. These TCRs come from an adult with HIV infection. Both conserved end residues are part of each CDR3. Fields, in order: clone size, V gene, D gene, J gene, CDR3 DNA, CDR3 protein. D genes are given only for firm matches. Part of the rows lack a size; the others show once, few, many or a class for expanded clones.

medium-sized	TRBV6-1	.	TRBJ2-3	TGTGCCAGCCAAACAGGCGTCCCGGGAGATACGCAGTATTTT	CASQTGVPGDTQYF
many	TRBV24-1	.	TRBJ2-3	TGTGCCACCAGCGTGTGGGACAAAGGTACAGATACGCAGTATTTT	CATSVWDKGTDTQYF
medium-sized	TRBV30	.	TRBJ1-2	TGTGCCTGGAGTGATGGATACTATGGCTACACCTTC	CAWSDGYYGYTF
.	TRBV5-6	TRBD1	TRBJ1-1	TGTGCCAGCAGCACGGAACCGACAGGGGTGGCCCTGAACACTGAAGCTTTCTTT	CASSTEPTGVALNTEAFF
medium-sized	TRBV5-1	TRBD1	TRBJ1-1	TGCGCCAGCACTACAGGGGAGGTCACTGAAGCTTTCTTT	CASTTGEVTEAFF
many	TRBV20-1	TRBD2	TRBJ2-4	TGCAGTGCGAGAGGACTAGCGGGAGATTGGAACATTCAGTACTTC	CSARGLAGDWNIQYF
once	TRBV5-1	.	TRBJ2-6	TGCGCCAGCAGCCTTCCGACCTCTGGGGCCAACGTCCTGACTTTC	CASSLPTSGANVLTF
.	TRBV4-2	.	TRBJ2-7	TGTGCCAGCAGCCAAGATTGGGCGGTAAGCTCCTACGAGCAGTACTTC	CASSQDWAVSSYEQYF
many	TRBV12-3/TRBV12-4	.	TRBJ2-3	TGTGCCAGCAGTTTAGCGTCTGGGCCCAACACAGATACGCAGTATTTT	CASSLASGPNTDTQYF
many	TRBV5-1	.	TRBJ2-2	TGCGCCAGCAACGACAGGCAGAACACCGGGGAGCTGTTTTTT	CASNDRQNTGELFF
many	TRBV7-6	.	TRBJ2-3	TGTGCCAGCAGCTGGGAGCGGGCAAGCGGAAGTAGCACAGATACGCAGTATTTT	CASSWERASGSSTDTQYF
medium-sized	TRBV24-1	TRBD2	TRBJ2-7	TGTGCCACCCCGACTAGCAAAGGGGTTGACTTTCAGTACTTC	CATPTSKGVDFQYF
many	TRBV12-3/TRBV12-4	TRBD2	TRBJ2-1	TGTGCCAGCAGCCAGCGGGGGGACTTCAATGAGCAGTTCTTC	CASSQRGDFNEQFF
medium-sized	TRBV20-1	TRBD1	TRBJ1-2	TGCAGTGCTAGAGGACAGGGGAACTATGGCTACACCTTC	CSARGQGNYGYTF
many	TRBV7-8	.	TRBJ2-2	TGTGCCAGCAGCTTAGAGTCGATTCTAGGGGAGCTGTTTTTT	CASSLESILGELFF
many	TRBV5-1	TRBD1	TRBJ1-1	TGCGCCAGCAGCTTGATCCTTGGGGCAGGGGGTTATGGCACTGAAGCTTTCTTT	CASSLILGAGGYGTEAFF
many	TRBV25-1	.	TRBJ1-6	TGTGCCAGCAGTGAATACACTTCACCCCTCCACTTT	CASSEYTSPLHF
medium-sized	TRBV2	.	TRBJ2-7	TGTGCCAGCAGCCCCACTAGCTACGAGCAGTACTTC	CASSPTSYEQYF
few	TRBV12-3/TRBV12-4	.	TRBJ2-7	TGTGCCAGCAGCCGGACGGCAGACTACGAGCAGTACTTC	CASSRTADYEQYF
many	TRBV7-9	TRBD1	TRBJ2-7	TGTGCCAGCAGCTACCGGGACAGTCACGAGCAGTACTTC	CASSYRDSHEQYF